Below, 21 T cell receptor beta chains from the same sample are listed, as sequenced in a study of T cells in Graves' hyperthyroidism and ophthalmopathy. Researchers took RNA transcripts and amplified the TCR beta CDR3 regions from them. The primer set for the first-round RT-PCR of the TCR CDR3 was HTBI. In TCRdb, the multiplex PCR reads were re-called with MiXCR into one record per CDR3 protein. Of fewer than 700,000 distinct CDR3 sequences listed, roughly 18% are singletons. The sequenced sample consisted of blood. All receptors derive from a young woman with Graves' ophthalmopathy.

Of note for this clonotype: A read error may explain this, as a much larger clone is one base away. The chain links TRBV5-4 to TRBJ2-6, with 8 nucleotides matching TRBD1. The junction had 2 bases not matched to a gene; V was cut back by 4 bases and J by 2 bases. Germline V gene data show CDR1 as SGHNT and CDR2 as YYREEE (reference sequence). CDR3 length: 15 residues. The CDR3 sequence is CASSPGGAGANVLTF. The CDR3 DNA is TGTGCCAGCAGCCCAGGGGGCGCTGGGGCCAACGTCCTGACTTTC.

The chain has TRBV6-1 and TRBJ1-5; maybe TRBD1 (5 bases). The germline V and J ends were trimmed by 3 bases and 5 bases, with 17 bases remaining between them. The germline gives CDR1 MNHNS, CDR2 SASEGT. This CDR3 region has 16 residues. CDR3: CASSDLLNRPDQPQHF. CDR3 nucleotide sequence: TGTGCCAGCAGTGACTTACTAAACAGGCCAGATCAGCCCCAGCATTTT.

A few counts support this clonotype. The chain is built from TRBV28 and TRBJ1-5; D uncertain. V was cut by 3 bases and J by 3 bases, with 18 bases left in between. CDR1 and CDR2 (germline): MDHEN, SYDVKM. This CDR3 is 17 amino acids long. CDR3 amino acids: CASSLVGGEVVNQPQHF. As DNA, the CDR3 is TGTGCCAGCAGTTTGGTTGGCGGGGAGGTCGTCAATCAGCCCCAGCATTTT.

The CDR3 here is CASMTFSGGAGETQYF. DNA of the CDR3: TGTGCCAGCATGACTTTTAGCGGGGGGGCCGGGGAGACCCAGTACTTC. This chain joins TRBV6-1 and TRBJ2-5, with 11 positions matching TRBD2. The CDR3 contains 16 residues. V shed 7 bases, J shed 5 bases, and the junction held 12 bases outside the gene matches. Germline V lookup: CDR1 MNHNS, CDR2 SASEGT.

The chain carries TRBV29-1 and TRBJ2-1, with no clear D. V shed 3 bases and J shed 4 bases, with 10 bases lying between them. Germline CDR1 reads SQVTM; CDR2 reads ANQGSEA. CDR3 length: 13 amino acids. This CDR3 is CSVDMASYNEQFF. CDR3 sequence (DNA): TGCAGCGTTGACATGGCATCTTACAATGAGCAGTTCTTC.

In the case of this clonotype: A read error may explain this, as a much larger clone is one base away. This sequence joins TRBV12-3 or TRBV12-4 and TRBJ2-7; 11 bases are a match to TRBD2. After removal of 4 bases from V and 4 bases from J, the junction contained 6 bases not matched to a gene. CDR3 length: 15 residues. The CDR3 coding sequence is TGTGCCAGCAGTTCCCGACTAGCGGGACAGTACGAGCAGTACTTC. Translated: CASSSRLAGQYEQYF.

The rearrangement joins TRBV3-1 to TRBJ2-5; 9 nucleotides align to TRBD2. The trim removed 0 bases at V and 2 bases at J, leaving 10 bases unmatched. Looked up from germline, CDR1 is LGHDT and CDR2 is YNNKEL (reference sequence). CDR3 length: 18 amino acids. DNA for the CDR3: TGTGCCAGCAGCCAAGATCCCAAATCAGCGGGGGGACAAGAGACCCAGTACTTC. This encodes CASSQDPKSAGGQETQYF.

This clonotype has a count of ten or more. This rearrangement joins TRBV6-1 to TRBJ2-7, with D possibly TRBD2 on 5 matching bases. The V gene's germline CDR1 is MNHNS and CDR2 SASEGT. The CDR3 extends over 14 amino acids. V lost 6 bases to trimming and J lost 0 bases, with 12 bases between them. The CDR3 nucleotides are TGTGCCAGCAGATCTACTAGAAACTCCTACGAGCAGTACTTC. Its translation is CASRSTRNSYEQYF.

This clonotype appeared many times. V and J are TRBV11-2 and TRBJ2-5; 11 positions agree with TRBD2. V lost 0 bases to trimming and J lost 4 bases; unmatched junction nucleotides: 10. The CDR3 sequence is 18 residues long. Germline-derived CDR1 and CDR2 are SGHAT and FQNNGV. CDR3 coding DNA: TGTGCCAGCAGCTTAGATGTGTTTAGCGGGGGGGCCGGAGAGACCCAGTACTTC. This sequence encodes CASSLDVFSGGAGETQYF.

This clonotype was counted ten times or more. The CDR3 sequence: CASSSRRYGYTF. DNA of the CDR3: TGTGCCAGCAGTTCGCGTCGATATGGCTACACCTTC. This rearrangement joins TRBV28 to TRBJ1-2; D unclear. The V end was cut by 4 bases, the J end by 5 bases, with 8 bases between. Germline assignment: CDR1 MDHEN and CDR2 SYDVKM. The CDR3 consists of 12 residues.

The chain has TRBV6-7 and TRBJ1-3; D is possibly TRBD1 (6 bases). TRBV6-7 is marked as an open reading frame, function uncertain. The length of the CDR3 is 16 residues. V lost 0 bases, J lost 4 bases, and 13 bases lay in between. CDR3 sequence: CASSYSPGGPGNTIYF. CDR3 nucleotides: TGTGCCAGCAGTTACTCGCCGGGGGGCCCCGGAAACACCATATATTTT.

This clonotype was observed many times. The chain carries TRBV7-9 and TRBJ1-1; no reliable D call. The CDR3 spans 13 residues. Trimming stripped 2 bases from V and 1 base from J, with 5 bases between. The germline V gene has CDR1 SEHNR and CDR2 FQNEAQ (reference sequence). CDR3 DNA: TGTGCCAGCAGCTTAAAACAGAACACTGAAGCTTTCTTT. It encodes CASSLKQNTEAFF.

In this sample, this clonotype turned up many times. This chain's CDR3 is CASSVQGVQETQYF. For the CDR3, the DNA is TGTGCCAGCAGTGTTCAGGGCGTACAAGAGACCCAGTACTTC. The chain joins TRBV2 to TRBJ2-5, with D possibly being TRBD1 (5 bases). The V end was cut by 4 bases, the J end by 2 bases, with 11 bases between. CDR3 length equals 14 residues. Germline CDR1 reads SNHLY; CDR2 reads FYNNEI.

This clonotype was detected only a few times. The gene calls are TRBV5-1 and TRBJ2-7, with 11 nucleotides matching TRBD2. The germline V gene has CDR1 SGHRS and CDR2 YFSETQ. V shed 3 bases, J shed 0 bases, and the junction held 5 bases outside the gene matches. The CDR3 has 16 residues. The CDR3 spells CASSSSGTSGSYEQYF. As DNA, the CDR3 is TGCGCCAGCAGCTCCTCCGGGACTAGCGGCTCCTACGAGCAGTACTTC.

There are a few counts of this clonotype. The CDR3 spells CSAKAGAGETQYF. DNA of the CDR3: TGCAGTGCTAAAGCAGGGGCGGGGGAGACCCAGTACTTC. The chain links TRBV20-1 to TRBJ2-5; D tentatively fits TRBD1 or TRBD2 (6 bases each). V lost 4 bases, J lost 5 bases, and 14 bases lay in between. CDR1 and CDR2 (germline): DFQATT, SNEGSKA (reference sequence). The CDR3 contains 13 residues.

This chain uses TRBV12-3 or TRBV12-4 with TRBJ2-7; TRBD2 is a possible D gene (6 bases). The CDR3 is 19 amino acids. V shed 1 base and J shed 0 bases, with 22 bases lying between them. CDR3 DNA sequence: TGTGCCAGCAGTTTAGTACGAAGGGGACTCCTCCCATTCTCCTACGAGCAGTACTTC. Residues: CASSLVRRGLLPFSYEQYF.

This clonotype was picked up many times. The genes are TRBV30 and TRBJ2-1; D gene unclear. In germline, CDR1 is GTSNPN, CDR2 SVGIG (reference sequence). V lost 2 bases, J lost 6 bases, and 8 bases lay in between. This CDR3 comprises 12 residues. The CDR3 reads CAWSRQLNEQFF. DNA of the CDR3: TGTGCCTGGAGTAGGCAACTCAATGAGCAGTTCTTC.

The sample holds a few counts of this clonotype. The rearrangement uses TRBV4-2 and TRBJ2-1; 11 nucleotides align to TRBD2. Trimming cost V 0 bases and J 4 bases; bases outside gene matches: 8. The CDR3 runs 18 residues. Germline CDR1 and CDR2: LGHNA and YNFKEQ. The CDR3 loop is CASSQDLTTSGTYNEQFF. Here the CDR3 DNA reads TGTGCCAGCAGCCAAGATCTGACGACTAGCGGGACGTACAATGAGCAGTTCTTC.

This chain links TRBV7-9 with TRBJ2-1; D ambiguous. Germline assignment: CDR1 SEHNR and CDR2 FQNEAQ (reference sequence). V was trimmed by 3 bases and J by 10 bases, leaving 16 bases between them. This CDR3 comprises 14 residues. CDR3 region: CASSLRPLSEEQFF. CDR3 bases: TGTGCCAGCAGCTTGAGACCACTCTCGGAGGAGCAGTTCTTC.

This clonotype was observed many times. The rearrangement uses TRBV28 and TRBJ1-1; D remains ambiguous. V was cut by 3 bases and J by 6 bases, with 14 bases left in between. The CDR3 covers 14 residues. Germline-derived CDR1 and CDR2 are MDHEN and SYDVKM. The CDR3 region has the DNA TGTGCCAGCAGTTTTAATAACCCCGTGGCTGAAGCTTTCTTT. Translating gives CASSFNNPVAEAFF.

The rearrangement uses TRBV28 and TRBJ2-1, with 11 nucleotides matching TRBD1. The V segment lost 4 bases and the J segment 6 bases; nucleotides outside the gene matches: 5. Germline assignment: CDR1 MDHEN and CDR2 SYDVKM. The CDR3 contains 15 residues. The CDR3 sequence is CASSSAGTGGNEQFF. As DNA, the CDR3 is TGTGCCAGCAGTTCCGCCGGGACAGGGGGCAATGAGCAGTTCTTC.